What follows are 26 T cell receptor beta chains derived from one specimen sequenced in a study of blood T cell repertoires in COVID-19. This table comes from immunoSEQ multiplex PCR, and its TCRdb copy is limited to in-frame clones, with some not included. The sample includes about 180,000 clones, 86% seen only once; the top ten take about 9.6%. Sequencing used peripheral blood. The receptor source for this set is a man between 45 and 60 years old with active or convalescent COVID-19.

This clone was counted ten times or more. The rearrangement joins TRBV11-2 to TRBJ1-4; TRBD1 is a possible D gene (6 bases). Trimming stripped 6 bases from V and 7 bases from J, with 12 bases between. CDR3 length equals 13 residues. The germline V gene has CDR1 SGHAT and CDR2 FQNNGV. The CDR3 coding sequence is TGTGCCAGCAGGAGGGGGATAGGTGAAAAACTGTTTTTT. It encodes CASRRGIGEKLFF.

In this sample, this clone turned up once. Other DNA sequences in this sample translate to the same CDR3. V is TRBV28 and J is TRBJ2-7; D unresolved. The CDR3 spans 11 residues. CDR1 and CDR2 from the germline V gene are MDHEN and SYDVKM. V was cut by 6 bases and J by 4 bases, with 7 bases left in between. CDR3 sequence: CASSRRYEQYF. The CDR3 DNA is TGTGCCAGCAGCCGTCGGTACGAGCAGTACTTC.

The rearrangement uses TRBV9 and TRBJ2-3; 7 bases map to TRBD2. CDR1 is SGDLS, CDR2 YYNGEE, per germline. CDR3 length equals 14 residues. J lost 13 bases, V lost 0 bases, and 11 bases had no gene match. The CDR3 spells CASSVGLVEREEYF. The CDR3 DNA reads as TGTGCCAGCAGCGTAGGTTTGGTGGAGCGGGAAGAGTATTTT.

This chain connects TRBV7-2 to TRBJ2-5; D possibly corresponds to TRBD2 (5 bases). V lost 5 bases and J 5 bases, leaving 12 bases between the germline ends. The CDR3 contains 13 residues. The germline V gene has CDR1 SGHTA and CDR2 FQGNSA. The CDR3 sequence is CASSPTREETQYF. The CDR3 DNA is TGTGCCAGCAGCCCTACTAGGGAGGAGACCCAGTACTTC.

About this clone: Other DNA sequences in the sample encode the same CDR3. The chain carries TRBV10-3 and TRBJ1-5, with TRBD1 identical over 7 bases. The germline V gene encodes CDR1 ENHRY and CDR2 SYGVKD. There are 14 residues in the CDR3. J lost 2 bases, V lost 2 bases, and 0 bases had no gene match. The CDR3 nucleotides are TGTGCCATCAGTGAGGGACAGGGCAATCAGCCCCAGCATTTT. This translates into CAISEGQGNQPQHF.

The chain carries TRBV5-1 and TRBJ2-7; TRBD1 matches 10 bases. Germline loops: CDR1 SGHRS, CDR2 YFSETQ. This CDR3 has 14 amino acids. Trimming cost V 3 bases and J 2 bases; bases outside gene matches: 2. This CDR3 reads CASSSGQGTYEQYF. The CDR3 nucleotides are TGCGCCAGCAGCTCGGGACAGGGGACCTACGAGCAGTACTTC.

This chain connects TRBV7-2 to TRBJ2-7; 7 nucleotides line up with TRBD2. The CDR3 totals 14 residues. Germline CDR1 SGHTA, CDR2 FQGNSA. The V segment lost 1 base and the J segment 3 bases; nucleotides outside the gene matches: 3. This chain's CDR3 is CASSLGAGNYEQYF. CDR3 nucleotides: TGTGCCAGCAGCTTAGGAGCGGGAAACTACGAGCAGTACTTC.

In DNA, the CDR3 is TGTGCCAGCAGCTTAGCGCACGGGTTGGAGACCCAGTACTTC. It codes for CASSLAHGLETQYF. This chain connects TRBV7-2 to TRBJ2-5; no definite D call. The CDR3 totals 14 residues. Per germline, CDR1 SGHTA and CDR2 FQGNSA. V was pared by 0 bases and J by 5 bases, with 10 bases between. Drawing the rest from reference TRBV7-2 and TRBJ2-5, the complete variable domain is GAGVSQSPSNKVTEKGKDVELRCDPISGHTALYWYRQSLGQGLEFLIYFQGNSAPDKSGLPSDRFSAERTGGSVSTLTIQRTQQEDSAVYLCASSLAHGLETQYFGPGTRLLVL.

The genes are TRBV2 and TRBJ1-2; 8 bases line up with TRBD1. CDR3 length: 14 residues. The V gene end was trimmed by 7 bases and the J gene end by 0 bases; junction bases not matched to a gene: 4. Germline lookup yields CDR1 SNHLY and CDR2 FYNNEI. The CDR3 DNA reads as TGTGCCAGCATCCCGGGACAGGCTAACTATGGCTACACCTTC. It yields the protein CASIPGQANYGYTF.

J is TRBJ1-2 and V is TRBV24-1; 8 bases agree with TRBD1. CDR1 and CDR2 from the germline V gene are KGHDR and SFDVKD. The CDR3 consists of 13 residues. Germline trimming cut 6 bases from V and 4 bases from J; bases unmatched to any gene: 3. The CDR3 reads CATSSGGVYGYTF. CDR3 nucleotides: TGTGCCACCAGTTCAGGGGGCGTCTATGGCTACACCTTC.

This sequence joins TRBV4-2 and TRBJ2-2, with 12 nucleotides matching TRBD2. Germline V lookup: CDR1 LGHNA, CDR2 YNFKEQ. Germline trimming cut 4 bases from V and 2 bases from J; bases unmatched to any gene: 5. This CDR3 contains 17 residues. The CDR3 DNA sequence: TGTGCCAGCAGCCTAGGGACTAGCGGGTATAACACCGGGGAGCTGTTTTTT. This gives the protein CASSLGTSGYNTGELFF.

This clone was seen once. The gene calls are TRBV2 and TRBJ2-5; 13 bases are a match to TRBD2. CDR1 SNHLY and CDR2 FYNNEI come from the germline V gene. V lost 5 bases to trimming and J lost 3 bases; unmatched junction nucleotides: 3. The CDR3 is 15 amino acids. The CDR3 DNA follows: TGTGCCAGCAGTAAGGGACTAGCGGGGAAAGAGACCCAGTACTTC. Protein sequence: CASSKGLAGKETQYF.

The V call is TRBV3-1 (or the pseudogene TRBV3-2), the J call TRBJ1-5; the D is unclear. The CDR3 is made up of 16 amino acids. Trimming cost V 5 bases and J 0 bases, with 14 bases left between them. Germline V gene sequence: CDR1 LGHDT, CDR2 YNNKEL (reference sequence). CDR3 region: CASSSAGPDSNQPQHF. The CDR3 DNA follows: TGTGCCAGCAGCTCCGCGGGTCCAGATAGCAATCAGCCCCAGCATTTT.

The rearrangement uses TRBV28 and TRBJ1-4; weak D call: TRBD1 (5 bases). Germline V lookup: CDR1 MDHEN, CDR2 SYDVKM. The CDR3 is 13 residues long. Trimming pared 7 bases from V and 4 bases from J, leaving 10 bases between. The CDR3 protein is CASTDSFNEKLFF. CDR3 in DNA: TGTGCCAGCACCGACAGCTTTAATGAAAAACTGTTTTTT.

The chain links TRBV6-1 to TRBJ2-7, with TRBD1 matching 7 bases. The V segment lost 1 base and the J segment 0 bases; nucleotides outside the gene matches: 6. Germline-derived CDR1 and CDR2 are MNHNS and SASEGT. This CDR3 is 16 amino acids long. The CDR3 loop is CASSEGGAGGSYEQYF. In DNA form, the CDR3 reads TGTGCCAGCAGTGAAGGAGGGGCAGGGGGCTCCTACGAGCAGTACTTC.

This clone was seen just once. The chain links TRBV6-5 to TRBJ1-5; possible D gene TRBD1, 6 bases. CDR1 is MNHEY, CDR2 SVGAGI, per germline. The CDR3 contains 15 residues. Trimming cost V 6 bases and J 0 bases, with 12 bases left between them. The CDR3 protein is CASSPQGYSNQPQHF. The DNA of the CDR3 is TGTGCCAGCAGCCCACAGGGTTATAGCAATCAGCCCCAGCATTTT.

The chain has TRBV6-5 and TRBJ1-5, with TRBD1 identical over 8 bases. Germline V gives CDR1 MNHEY, CDR2 SVGAGI. This CDR3 comprises 13 residues. Losses at the gene ends were 9 bases for V and 6 bases for J; bases not matched to a gene: 7. The CDR3 protein is CASKDRVVQPQHF. The CDR3, as DNA: TGTGCCAGTAAGGACAGGGTGGTTCAGCCCCAGCATTTT.

The V call is TRBV20-1, the J call TRBJ1-2; D gene unclear. Trimming shortened V by 6 bases and J by 4 bases, and 9 bases separated the two germline ends. Per the germline V gene, CDR1 is DFQATT and CDR2 is SNEGSKA (reference sequence). The CDR3 has 11 amino acids. CDR3 loop: CSAPDIYGYTF. The CDR3 DNA reads TGCAGTGCCCCAGATATCTATGGCTACACCTTC.

The chain uses TRBV3-1 (or the pseudogene TRBV3-2) and TRBJ2-1; 7 nucleotides align to TRBD2. This CDR3 has 15 residues. V lost 1 base and J lost 2; bases outside the gene matches: 2. In germline, CDR1 is LGHDT, CDR2 YNNKEL (reference sequence). The CDR3 sequence: CASSQGGGTYNEQFF. Written as DNA, the CDR3 is TGTGCCAGCAGCCAAGGCGGGGGAACCTACAATGAGCAGTTCTTC.

CDR3 DNA: TGTGCCAGCAGTCACAACCAGCGGGAGATTAAGTTCTTC. Translated, it gives CASSHNQREIKFF. The chain has TRBV27 and TRBJ2-1; the match to TRBD2 covers 8 bases. V shed 5 bases, J shed 14 bases, and the junction held 11 bases outside the gene matches. This CDR3 is built from 13 residues. Germline V CDR1 and CDR2: MNHEY, SMNVEV (reference sequence).

This clone was recorded a few times. J is TRBJ2-5 and V is TRBV21-1; the table's TRBD1 call for D was not verified on the DNA. TRBV21-1 is annotated as a pseudogene. The length of the CDR3 is 14 residues. The CDR3 nucleotides read TGTGCCAGCAAGGCAGGGGGCGCAGGAGAGACCCAGTACTTC. Protein: CASKAGGAGETQYF.

The chain employs TRBV19 and TRBJ2-1, with a possible D match to TRBD1 (6 bases). CDR3 length equals 16 residues. V dropped 7 bases and J dropped 0 bases, with 16 bases sitting between them. Germline V gene data show CDR1 as LNHDA and CDR2 as SQIVND (reference sequence). The CDR3 loop reads CASTPVGGSSYNEQFF. In nucleotides, the CDR3 is TGTGCCAGTACCCCCGTTGGGGGCAGCTCCTACAATGAGCAGTTCTTC. Combining the CDR3 with reference TRBV19 and TRBJ2-1 gives the whole variable domain DGGITQSPKYLFRKEGQNVTLSCEQNLNHDAMYWYRQDPGQGLRLIYYSQIVNDFQKGDIAEGYSVSREKKESFPLTVTSAQKNPTAFYLCASTPVGGSSYNEQFFGPGTRLTVL.

This clone was observed a few times. Written as DNA, the CDR3 is TGTGCCAGCAGTTATTTAAACAATCAGCCCCAGCATTTT. Amino acids: CASSYLNNQPQHF. This chain links TRBV6-5 with TRBJ1-5; D not resolved. Trimming took 3 bases from V and 3 from J, leaving 6 bases between them. CDR1 and CDR2 from the germline V gene are MNHEY and SVGAGI. This CDR3 region has 13 residues.

V is TRBV7-3 and J is TRBJ2-1, with 7 bases identical to TRBD2. With V trimmed by 7 bases and J by 2 bases, 5 bases remained unmatched. The CDR3 loop spans 14 amino acids. Germline assignment: CDR1 SGHTA and CDR2 FQGTGA. The CDR3 sequence is CASTPGLPYNEQFF. CDR3 DNA: TGTGCCAGCACCCCGGGACTACCCTACAATGAGCAGTTCTTC.

The V gene is TRBV6-5, the J gene TRBJ2-3; TRBD2 is a possible D gene (5 bases). CDR3 length: 12 residues. Germline V gene lookup returns CDR1 MNHEY and CDR2 SVGAGI. V shed 8 bases and J shed 4 bases, with 10 bases lying between them. CDR3 loop: CASRGWADTQYF. CDR3 nucleotide sequence: TGTGCCAGCCGGGGTTGGGCAGATACGCAGTATTTT.

J is TRBJ1-5 and V is TRBV12-3 or TRBV12-4; D unclear. The CDR3 length is 12 residues. The ends were cut back, 10 bases at V and 7 bases at J, with 14 bases in the middle. CDR3 nucleotide sequence: TGTGCCACCACCTCCCGAGGCCAGCCCCAGCATTTT. Its protein is CATTSRGQPQHF.